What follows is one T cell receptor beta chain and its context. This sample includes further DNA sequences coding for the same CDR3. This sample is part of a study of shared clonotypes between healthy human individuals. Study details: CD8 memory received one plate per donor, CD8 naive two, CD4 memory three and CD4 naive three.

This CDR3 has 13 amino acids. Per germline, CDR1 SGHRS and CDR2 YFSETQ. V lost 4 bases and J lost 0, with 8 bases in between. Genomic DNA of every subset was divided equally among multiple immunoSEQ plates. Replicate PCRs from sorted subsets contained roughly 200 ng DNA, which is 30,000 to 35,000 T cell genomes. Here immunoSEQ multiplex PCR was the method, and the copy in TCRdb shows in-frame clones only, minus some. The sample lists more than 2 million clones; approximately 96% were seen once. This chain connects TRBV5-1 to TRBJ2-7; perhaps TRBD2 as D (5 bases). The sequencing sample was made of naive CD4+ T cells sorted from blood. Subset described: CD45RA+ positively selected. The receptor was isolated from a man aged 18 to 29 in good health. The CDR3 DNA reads TGCGCCAGCAGCAGGGAGAGCTCCTACGAGCAGTACTTC. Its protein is CASSRESSYEQYF. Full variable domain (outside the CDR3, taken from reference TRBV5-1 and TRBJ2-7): KAGVTQTPRYLIKTRGQQVTLSCSPISGHRSVSWYQQTPGQGLQFLFEYFSETQRNKGNFPGRFSGRQFSNSRSEMNVSTLELGDSALYLCASSRESSYEQYFGPGTRLTVT.